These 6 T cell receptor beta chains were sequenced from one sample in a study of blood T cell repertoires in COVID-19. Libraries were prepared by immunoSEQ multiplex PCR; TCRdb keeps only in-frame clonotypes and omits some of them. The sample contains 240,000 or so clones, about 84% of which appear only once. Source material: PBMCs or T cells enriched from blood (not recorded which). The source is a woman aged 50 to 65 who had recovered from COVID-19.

The CDR3 DNA is TGTGCCAGCAGCCGCAGTTCCGTCGGGGAGCAGTACTTC. It yields the protein CASSRSSVGEQYF. The chain uses TRBV3-1 (or the pseudogene TRBV3-2) and TRBJ2-7; D call uncertain. With 4 bases removed from V and 7 bases from J, the gap between germline ends came to 14 bases. In germline, CDR1 is LGHDT, CDR2 YNNKEL (reference sequence). This CDR3 spans 13 amino acids.

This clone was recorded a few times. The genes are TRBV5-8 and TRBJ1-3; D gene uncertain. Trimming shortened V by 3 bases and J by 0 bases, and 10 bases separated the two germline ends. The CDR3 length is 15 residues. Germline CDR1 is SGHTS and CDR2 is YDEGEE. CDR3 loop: CASSSDLSSGNTIYF. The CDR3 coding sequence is TGTGCCAGCAGCTCCGATCTAAGCTCTGGAAACACCATATATTTT.

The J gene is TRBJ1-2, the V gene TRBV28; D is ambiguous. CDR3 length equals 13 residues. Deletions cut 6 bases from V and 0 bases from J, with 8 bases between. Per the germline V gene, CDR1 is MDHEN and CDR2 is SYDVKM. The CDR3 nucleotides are TGTGCCAGCAGATATTCCGCTAACTATGGCTACACCTTC. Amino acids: CASRYSANYGYTF.

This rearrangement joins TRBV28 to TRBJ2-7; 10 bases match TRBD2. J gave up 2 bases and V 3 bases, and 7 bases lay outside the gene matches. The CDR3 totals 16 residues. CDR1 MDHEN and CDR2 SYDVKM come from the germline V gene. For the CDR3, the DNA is TGTGCCAGCAGTTTCTCCGGACTAGCGGAAGCCTACGAGCAGTACTTC. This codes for CASSFSGLAEAYEQYF.

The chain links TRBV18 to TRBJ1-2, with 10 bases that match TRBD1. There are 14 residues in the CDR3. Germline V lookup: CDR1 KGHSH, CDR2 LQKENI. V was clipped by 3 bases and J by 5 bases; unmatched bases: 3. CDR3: CASSPDRGWYGYTF. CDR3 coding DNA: TGTGCCAGCTCACCGGACAGGGGGTGGTATGGCTACACCTTC.

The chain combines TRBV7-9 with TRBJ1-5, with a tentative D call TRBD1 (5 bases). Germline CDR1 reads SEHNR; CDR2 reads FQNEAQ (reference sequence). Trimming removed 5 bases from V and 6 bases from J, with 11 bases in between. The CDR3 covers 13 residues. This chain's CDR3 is CASSSTQGQPQHF. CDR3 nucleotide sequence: TGTGCCAGCAGCAGTACGCAGGGTCAGCCCCAGCATTTT.